Following are 25 T cell receptor beta chains from one sample sequenced in a study of blood T cell repertoires in COVID-19. Only in-frame clones appear in the TCRdb table, and some are missing; sequencing was by immunoSEQ multiplex PCR. Among about 210,000 clones listed, about 85% were seen once. The source material was peripheral blood. Source of these receptors: a woman over 75 with COVID-19, enrolled during active disease.

V and J are TRBV7-9 and TRBJ1-5; D not certain. This CDR3 spans 13 amino acids. Germline V gene sequence: CDR1 SEHNR, CDR2 FQNEAQ (reference sequence). The ends were cut back, 4 bases at V and 0 bases at J, with 4 bases in the middle. CDR3 residues: CASSSYSNQPQHF. The CDR3 bases are TGTGCCAGCAGCTCCTATAGCAATCAGCCCCAGCATTTT.

The chain is built from TRBV19 and TRBJ2-7, with D maybe TRBD2 (6 bases). Trimming took 1 base from V and 2 from J, leaving 12 bases between them. This CDR3 comprises 15 residues. Looked up from germline, CDR1 is LNHDA and CDR2 is SQIVND (reference sequence). The CDR3 DNA sequence: TGTGCCAGTAGTATAGTTGCGGGGTACGCCTACGAGCAGTACTTC. Translating it yields CASSIVAGYAYEQYF.

Points on this clone: An end of the junction differs from the germline gene, which may be a read error. In the same sample, other DNA sequences code for this CDR3. The CDR3 DNA sequence: TGTGCCATCAGCCACGGACAGGGAGTCATCGAGCAGTATTTC. As protein: CAISHGQGVIEQYF. The chain employs TRBV10-3 and TRBJ2-7; 8 bases agree with TRBD1. This CDR3 contains 14 residues. The germline V gene encodes CDR1 ENHRY and CDR2 SYGVKD.

The chain carries TRBV24-1 and TRBJ2-5; a possible D gene is TRBD2 (7 bases). The V end was cut by 3 bases, the J end by 5 bases, with 15 bases between. This CDR3 comprises 15 residues. Germline V gives CDR1 KGHDR, CDR2 SFDVKD. The CDR3 loop is CATSDARGPGETQYF. CDR3 sequence (DNA): TGTGCCACCAGTGATGCGCGGGGGCCGGGGGAGACCCAGTACTTC.

The CDR3 coding sequence is TGTGCCAGCAGCTTATATGGCGGGGGACACAATGAGCAGTTCTTC. Protein product: CASSLYGGGHNEQFF. J is TRBJ2-1 and V is TRBV11-3, with 7 bases identical to TRBD2. The germline gives CDR1 SGHNT, CDR2 YENEEA. The CDR3 length is 15 residues. V lost 2 bases and J lost 5; bases outside the gene matches: 6. Full variable domain (rest looked up from reference TRBV11-3 and TRBJ2-1): EAGVVQSPRYKIIEKKQPVAFWCNPISGHNTLYWYLQNLGQGPELLIRYENEEAVDDSQLPKDRFSAERLKGVDSTLKIQPAELGDSAVYLCASSLYGGGHNEQFFGPGTRLTVL.

To note about this clone: One end of the junction is discordant with germline, which a read error may explain. The chain uses TRBV5-1 and TRBJ2-3; D call uncertain. The CDR3 covers 13 residues. Germline assignment: CDR1 SGHRS and CDR2 YFSETQ. CDR3 sequence reads: CASSQTRTDTQCF. The CDR3 region has the DNA TGCGCCAGCAGCCAAACACGCACAGATACGCAGTGTTTT.

The V call is TRBV5-4, the J call TRBJ2-1; TRBD2 agrees at 7 bases. Germline V gives CDR1 SGHNT, CDR2 YYREEE (reference sequence). This CDR3 contains 14 residues. V was pared by 3 bases and J by 4 bases, with 4 bases of the junction left unmatched. The CDR3 nucleotides read TGTGCCAGCAGCTCCAGCGGGGCTTACAATGAGCAGTTCTTC. Translated, it gives CASSSSGAYNEQFF.

V is TRBV7-2 and J is TRBJ2-1; a weak D match, TRBD1 (6 bases). The germline V and J ends were trimmed by 7 bases and 6 bases, with 16 bases remaining between them. Germline V lookup: CDR1 SGHTA, CDR2 FQGNSA. This CDR3 spans 14 amino acids. CDR3 DNA sequence: TGTGCCAGCAACATTCGGACAGTTAGCAATGAGCAGTTCTTC. Protein: CASNIRTVSNEQFF.

The chain couples TRBV5-1 to TRBJ1-2, with D possibly matching TRBD1 (5 bases). Germline V gives CDR1 SGHRS, CDR2 YFSETQ. This CDR3 contains 15 residues. V lost 4 bases, J lost 6 bases, and 19 bases lay in between. The chain's CDR3 is CASSQAWQGLDGYTF. For the CDR3, the DNA is TGCGCCAGCAGCCAGGCTTGGCAGGGATTAGATGGCTACACCTTC. Together with reference TRBV5-1 and TRBJ1-2, the CDR3 gives the full variable domain: KAGVTQTPRYLIKTRGQQVTLSCSPISGHRSVSWYQQTPGQGLQFLFEYFSETQRNKGNFPGRFSGRQFSNSRSEMNVSTLELGDSALYLCASSQAWQGLDGYTFGSGTRLTVV.

The sample holds a few counts of this clone. J is TRBJ2-3 and V is TRBV7-7; D is undetermined. V lost 1 base to trimming and J lost 2 bases, with 10 bases between them. The germline CDR1 and CDR2 sequences are SSHAT and FNYEAQ (reference sequence). This CDR3 spans 15 amino acids. In DNA, the CDR3 is TGTGCCAGCAGCTTAGGTCTAGGCCCCACAGATACGCAGTATTTT. This codes for CASSLGLGPTDTQYF.

The J gene is TRBJ1-2, the V gene TRBV7-9; D is unclear. CDR1 and CDR2 from the germline V gene are SEHNR and FQNEAQ (reference sequence). Trimming pared 2 bases from V and 3 bases from J, leaving 7 bases between. CDR3 length: 13 residues. The CDR3 protein is CASSLTGDYGYTF. CDR3 DNA sequence: TGTGCCAGCAGCTTAACCGGGGACTATGGCTACACCTTC. The variable domain in full, completed from reference TRBV7-9 and TRBJ1-2, reads DTGVSQNPRHKITKRGQNVTFRCDPISEHNRLYWYRQTLGQGPEFLTYFQNEAQLEKSRLLSDRFSAERPKGSFSTLEIQRTEQGDSAMYLCASSLTGDYGYTFGSGTRLTVV.

This chain uses TRBV7-2 with TRBJ1-1, with 7 bases identical to TRBD1. The germline V gene encodes CDR1 SGHTA and CDR2 FQGNSA. This CDR3 is built from 15 residues. V trimming: 5 bases; J trimming: 4 bases; junction bases outside the gene matches: 10. Written as DNA, the CDR3 is TGTGCCAGCAGCCCCACAGGGGCAGGGAGCACTGAAGCTTTCTTT. Translation gives CASSPTGAGSTEAFF. Full variable domain (missing parts from reference TRBV7-2 and TRBJ1-1): GAGVSQSPSNKVTEKGKDVELRCDPISGHTALYWYRQSLGQGLEFLIYFQGNSAPDKSGLPSDRFSAERTGGSVSTLTIQRTQQEDSAVYLCASSPTGAGSTEAFFGQGTRLTVV.

The chain has TRBV10-3 and TRBJ1-6; D is possibly TRBD1 (6 bases). V lost 6 bases and J 6 bases, leaving 9 bases between the germline ends. From germline, CDR1 is ENHRY and CDR2 SYGVKD. CDR3 size: 13 residues. For the CDR3, the DNA is TGTGCCATCAGGGACAGTATTAATTCACCCCTCCACTTT. As protein: CAIRDSINSPLHF.

For this clone: A read error may account for a junction end that differs from germline. This chain connects TRBV7-8 to TRBJ1-4; possible D gene TRBD1, 6 bases. From germline, CDR1 is SGHVS and CDR2 FQNEAQ. The CDR3 length is 15 residues. CDR3 in DNA: TGTGCCAGCAGCTTAGCGAGGACAGCTAACGAAAAACTGTTTTTT. Translating gives CASSLARTANEKLFF.

This clone showed up just once. This rearrangement joins TRBV28 to TRBJ2-7; 11 bases agree with TRBD2. The CDR3 runs 15 residues. Trimming removed 5 bases from V and 7 bases from J; junction bases left unmatched: 10. CDR1 and CDR2 from the germline V gene are MDHEN and SYDVKM. The CDR3 loop reads CASSGFSGGAKEQYV. The CDR3 DNA is TGTGCCAGCAGTGGATTTAGCGGGGGGGCGAAAGAGCAGTACGTC.

The CDR3 sequence: CASSPLGSQQTTGELFF. DNA for the CDR3: TGTGCCAGCAGCCCGCTGGGCAGCCAACAAACGACCGGGGAGCTGTTTTTT. V usage is TRBV4-2 and J usage is TRBJ2-2; D not certain. Germline V gene sequence: CDR1 LGHNA, CDR2 YNFKEQ. V lost 4 bases, J lost 5 bases, and 20 bases lay in between. The CDR3 length is 17 residues.

This chain joins TRBV6-5 and TRBJ2-7; the match to TRBD1 covers 10 bases. This CDR3 is 13 amino acids long. V lost 5 bases and J lost 6; bases outside the gene matches: 4. CDR1 is MNHEY, CDR2 SVGAGI, per germline. CDR3 bases: TGTGCCAGCAGTCGCGGGACAGGGGCCGAGCAGTACGTC. Translating gives CASSRGTGAEQYV.

The CDR3 reads CASSVGDSGPGELFF. The CDR3 bases are TGTGCCAGCAGCGTAGGGGACTCCGGCCCCGGGGAGCTGTTTTTT. The chain couples TRBV9 to TRBJ2-2; maybe TRBD2 (6 bases). The V end lost 0 bases, the J end lost 6 bases, and 12 bases lay between the germline ends. From germline, CDR1 is SGDLS and CDR2 YYNGEE. This CDR3 is 15 amino acids long.

This chain links TRBV12-3 or TRBV12-4 with TRBJ1-2; no firm D call. V shed 1 base and J shed 8 bases, with 8 bases lying between them. This CDR3 spans 12 amino acids. The CDR3 region is CASSLGGWGYTF. CDR3 sequence (DNA): TGTGCCAGCAGTTTAGGAGGGTGGGGCTACACCTTC.

The rearrangement uses TRBV2 and TRBJ1-2; possibly TRBD1 for D (6 bases). The CDR3 length is 13 residues. Trimming took 11 bases from V and 4 from J, leaving 17 bases between them. CDR1 and CDR2 from the germline V gene are SNHLY and FYNNEI. The CDR3 nucleotides read TGTGCCGGTGGGGGGGCCAAATCCTATGGCTACACCTTC. Translating it yields CAGGGAKSYGYTF.

The rearrangement joins TRBV7-8 to TRBJ2-7, with D unclear. There are 13 residues in the CDR3. The ends were cut back, 5 bases at V and 6 bases at J, with 14 bases in the middle. Per the germline V gene, CDR1 is SGHVS and CDR2 is FQNEAQ. The CDR3 region is CASSRLELGEQYF. DNA for the CDR3: TGTGCCAGCAGCCGACTGGAGTTAGGCGAGCAGTACTTC.

The DNA of the CDR3 is TGTGCCAGCAGCACACAGGACAGCAGCTCCTACAATGAGCAGTTCTTC. Amino acid sequence: CASSTQDSSSYNEQFF. The rearrangement links TRBV7-9 to TRBJ2-1; the D gene is possibly TRBD1 (6 bases). Germline V gives CDR1 SEHNR, CDR2 FQNEAQ (reference sequence). V lost 5 bases to trimming and J lost 0 bases, with 14 bases between them. The CDR3 is made up of 16 amino acids.

This clone has only a few counts. J is TRBJ2-7 and V is TRBV6-6; D is uncertain. The ends were cut back, 2 bases at V and 2 bases at J, with 7 bases in the middle. This CDR3 spans 13 amino acids. CDR1 MNHNY and CDR2 SVGAGI come from the germline V gene (reference sequence). DNA of the CDR3: TGTGCCAGCAGTTACGGGCAGACCTACGAGCAGTACTTC. This translates into CASSYGQTYEQYF.

This CDR3 reads CASSIARRGGASLYNEQFF. CDR3 in DNA: TGTGCCAGTAGTATAGCCAGAAGGGGAGGGGCCTCCCTTTACAATGAGCAGTTCTTC. The chain is built from TRBV19 and TRBJ2-1, with 7 bases fitting TRBD2. CDR1 is LNHDA and CDR2 is SQIVND in the germline V gene (reference sequence). The CDR3 totals 19 residues. The junction had 16 bases not matched to a gene; V was cut back by 1 base and J by 4 bases. Full variable domain (rest looked up from reference TRBV19 and TRBJ2-1): DGGITQSPKYLFRKEGQNVTLSCEQNLNHDAMYWYRQDPGQGLRLIYYSQIVNDFQKGDIAEGYSVSREKKESFPLTVTSAQKNPTAFYLCASSIARRGGASLYNEQFFGPGTRLTVL.

The J gene is TRBJ1-2, the V gene TRBV15; 7 positions match TRBD1. The germline CDR1 and CDR2 sequences are LNHNV and YYDKDF (reference sequence). The CDR3 length is 15 residues. After removal of 1 base from V and 4 bases from J, the junction contained 6 bases not matched to a gene. The CDR3 loop is CATSRAAGGSYGYTF. In nucleotides, the CDR3 is TGTGCCACCAGCAGAGCAGCAGGGGGGAGCTATGGCTACACCTTC.